This T cell receptor (beta chain) came from a study of cytomegalovirus exposure and HLA in healthy donors. Healthy bone marrow donors formed the donor group. Overall study findings and caveats: Donor immune exposure was known only as CMV serostatus.

This CDR3 has 15 residues. V dropped 2 bases and J dropped 4; count of bases not matched to a gene: 8. Germline CDR1 reads ENHRY; CDR2 reads SYGVKD. PCR amplification relied on 60 Vbeta primers (plus 13 Jbeta primers). The data were produced by immunoSEQ multiplex PCR, yet TCRdb's version contains in-frame clones alone and is incomplete. This table has about 190,000 clones, about four fifths appearing once. This clone was detected once. Its antigen is still unknown. This chain joins TRBV10-3 and TRBJ2-7; TRBD1 aligns across 7 bases. Sequenced material: PBMCs. This receptor was taken from a man aged 40-49 years in good health and CMV-seropositive. CDR3 amino acids: CAISEPTSQGYEQYF. In nucleotides, the CDR3 is TGTGCCATCAGTGAGCCGACGTCACAGGGGTACGAGCAGTACTTC.